A single sample gave rise to the 9 T cell receptor beta chains below, sequenced in a study of blood T cell repertoires in COVID-19. The repertoire was sequenced with immunoSEQ multiplex PCR; TCRdb's copy has only in-frame clones and lacks some. The data contain approximately 56,000 clones, over 85% of them singletons. Sequences were obtained from peripheral blood. Every receptor here comes from a man older than 75 with active or convalescent COVID-19.

The genes are TRBV28 and TRBJ1-2; 8 positions agree with TRBD1. Germline CDR1 reads MDHEN; CDR2 reads SYDVKM. J gave up 1 base and V 4 bases, and 8 bases lay outside the gene matches. The CDR3 covers 16 residues. The CDR3 here is CASSWGTGERNYGYTF. The DNA for the CDR3 is TGTGCCAGCAGTTGGGGGACAGGTGAACGTAACTATGGCTACACCTTC.

This sequence joins TRBV4-3 and TRBJ1-1, with D possibly TRBD1 on 5 matching bases. Germline CDR1 reads LGHNA; CDR2 reads YSLEER. This CDR3 is 14 amino acids long. Trimming stripped 3 bases from V and 8 bases from J, with 16 bases between. CDR3 sequence reads: CASSHSGGSLEAFF. Written as DNA, the CDR3 is TGCGCCAGCAGCCACTCGGGGGGATCCTTGGAAGCTTTCTTT.

This chain uses TRBV25-1 with TRBJ2-1, with TRBD2 identical over 7 bases. The germline gives CDR1 MGHDK, CDR2 SYGVNS. This CDR3 has 14 amino acids. J gave up 5 bases and V 6 bases, and 7 bases lay outside the gene matches. CDR3 loop: CASRTPGLHNEQFF. The CDR3 nucleotides are TGTGCCAGCAGAACGCCGGGACTACACAATGAGCAGTTCTTC.

The V and J genes are TRBV7-8 and TRBJ2-7; D may be TRBD2 (5 bases). CDR1 and CDR2 from the germline V gene are SGHVS and FQNEAQ. Trimming removed 0 bases at V and 2 bases at J, with 8 bases between. This CDR3 spans 14 amino acids. The CDR3 region is CASSLAETTYEQYF. The CDR3 nucleotides are TGTGCCAGCAGCTTAGCGGAGACTACCTACGAGCAGTACTTC.

The chain links TRBV9 to TRBJ1-2, with 9 bases lining up with TRBD1. Per germline, CDR1 SGDLS and CDR2 YYNGEE. V shed 4 bases, J shed 5 bases, and the junction held 12 bases outside the gene matches. The CDR3 consists of 16 residues. As DNA, the CDR3 is TGTGCCAGCAGCCTACAGGGGGCGCCCCATGATTATGGCTACACCTTC. This sequence encodes CASSLQGAPHDYGYTF.

This chain joins TRBV28 and TRBJ1-1; 7 positions agree with TRBD1. Per germline, CDR1 MDHEN and CDR2 SYDVKM. The trim removed 6 bases at V and 1 base at J, leaving 8 bases unmatched. The CDR3 runs to 15 residues. The CDR3 bases are TGTGCCAGCAGGCCCTGGACAGGAAAGAACACTGAAGCTTTCTTT. This sequence encodes CASRPWTGKNTEAFF. Filled out from reference TRBV28 and TRBJ1-1, the complete variable domain reads DVKVTQSSRYLVKRTGEKVFLECVQDMDHENMFWYRQDPGLGLRLIYFSYDVKMKEKGDIPEGYSVSREKKERFSLILESASTNQTSMYLCASRPWTGKNTEAFFGQGTRLTVV.

Only a few counts were recorded for this clone. The V gene is TRBV7-6, the J gene TRBJ2-2; 11 nucleotides align to TRBD2. CDR1 is SGHVS, CDR2 FNYEAQ, per germline. The trim removed 1 base at V and 7 bases at J, leaving 5 bases unmatched. This CDR3 is built from 16 residues. Here the CDR3 reads CASSLVLGLAGGELFF. Written as DNA, the CDR3 is TGTGCCAGCAGCTTAGTGCTTGGACTAGCGGGCGGGGAGCTGTTTTTT.

The chain uses TRBV3-1 (or the pseudogene TRBV3-2) and TRBJ2-1, with 11 bases aligning to TRBD2. From germline, CDR1 is LGHDT and CDR2 YNNKEL (reference sequence). V shed 4 bases and J 4 bases; nucleotides not matched to a gene: 15. The CDR3 has 19 residues. CDR3 protein: CASSPTIGSGGAKYNEQFF. In DNA form, the CDR3 reads TGTGCCAGCAGCCCTACCATCGGTAGCGGGGGGGCCAAGTACAATGAGCAGTTCTTC.

The CDR3 region is CASSSATRVSYNEQFF. The CDR3 DNA reads as TGTGCCAGCAGCTCCGCCACCAGGGTCTCCTACAATGAGCAGTTCTTC. The V call is TRBV7-2, the J call TRBJ2-1, with a tentative D call TRBD1 (5 bases). Trimming left V 4 bases short and J 0 bases short, with 13 bases between. Germline CDR1 is SGHTA and CDR2 is FQGNSA. The CDR3 extends over 16 amino acids.